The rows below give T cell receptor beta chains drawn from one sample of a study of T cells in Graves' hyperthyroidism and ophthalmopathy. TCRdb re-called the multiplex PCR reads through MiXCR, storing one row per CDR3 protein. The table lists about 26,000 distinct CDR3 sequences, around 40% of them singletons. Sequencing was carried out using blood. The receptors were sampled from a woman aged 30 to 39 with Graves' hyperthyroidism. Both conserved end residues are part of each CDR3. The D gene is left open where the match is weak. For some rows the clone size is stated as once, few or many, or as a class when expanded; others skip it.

CDR3aa: CASSLEGTTTQYF; CDR3nt: TGTGCCAGCAGCTTGGAGGGGACGACGACCCAGTACTTC; len: 13; j_gene: TRBJ2-5; d_gene: .; v_gene: TRBV7-9; abundance: .
CDR3aa: CASSQERVGRGPQHF; CDR3nt: TGCGCCAGCAGCCAAGAAAGGGTGGGCCGGGGGCCCCAGCATTTT; len: 15; j_gene: TRBJ1-5; d_gene: .; v_gene: TRBV4-1; abundance: many
CDR3aa: CASSFSPGGIRYF; CDR3nt: TGTGCCAGCAGTTTTTCGCCAGGGGGCATTAGGTACTTC; len: 13; j_gene: TRBJ2-7; d_gene: TRBD1; v_gene: TRBV27; abundance: many
CDR3aa: CASNEALSGRAIEQYF; CDR3nt: TGTGCCAGCAATGAAGCGCTTAGCGGGAGGGCAATCGAACAGTACTTC; len: 16; j_gene: TRBJ2-7; d_gene: TRBD2; v_gene: TRBV2; abundance: .
CDR3aa: CTSSTGQGIVEPFF; CDR3nt: TGCACCAGCAGCACCGGACAAGGGATTGTTGAACCGTTTTTT; len: 14; j_gene: TRBJ1-4; d_gene: .; v_gene: TRBV5-1; abundance: .
CDR3aa: CSVEGTVANEQFF; CDR3nt: TGCAGCGTTGAAGGTACAGTTGCCAATGAGCAGTTCTTC; len: 13; j_gene: TRBJ2-1; d_gene: .; v_gene: TRBV29-1; abundance: .
CDR3aa: CSASRGTSGRPGNEQFF; CDR3nt: TGCAGTGCTAGTCGGGGGACTAGCGGGAGGCCGGGAAATGAGCAGTTCTTC; len: 17; j_gene: TRBJ2-1; d_gene: TRBD2; v_gene: TRBV20-1; abundance: many
CDR3aa: CASSKTGLANTEAFF; CDR3nt: TGTGCCAGCAGCAAAACAGGGCTCGCGAACACTGAAGCTTTCTTT; len: 15; j_gene: TRBJ1-1; d_gene: .; v_gene: TRBV5-4; abundance: many
CDR3aa: CASSPSGGADTQYF; CDR3nt: TGTGCCAGCAGCCCTAGCGGGGGGGCAGATACGCAGTATTTT; len: 14; j_gene: TRBJ2-3; d_gene: TRBD2; v_gene: TRBV7-2; abundance: few
CDR3aa: CSARDPYAGNTIYF; CDR3nt: TGCAGTGCTAGAGACCCATACGCTGGAAACACCATATATTTT; len: 14; j_gene: TRBJ1-3; d_gene: .; v_gene: TRBV20-1; abundance: .
CDR3aa: CASSLGGLAPGLEQFF; CDR3nt: TGCGCCAGCAGCTTGGGTGGGCTAGCGCCCGGGCTTGAGCAGTTCTTC; len: 16; j_gene: TRBJ2-1; d_gene: .; v_gene: TRBV5-1; abundance: many
CDR3aa: CASSSVSTGGAETQYF; CDR3nt: TGTGCCAGCAGCTCCGTCTCCACGGGGGGGGCAGAGACCCAGTACTTC; len: 16; j_gene: TRBJ2-5; d_gene: TRBD2; v_gene: TRBV7-8; abundance: .
CDR3aa: CSARGVAGQGHSYEQYF; CDR3nt: TGCAGTGCTAGAGGGGTTGCGGGACAGGGCCACTCCTACGAGCAGTACTTC; len: 17; j_gene: TRBJ2-7; d_gene: TRBD1; v_gene: TRBV20-1; abundance: .
CDR3aa: CASSFGEAEKNEQFF; CDR3nt: TGTGCCAGCAGCTTCGGGGAGGCCGAAAAGAATGAGCAGTTCTTC; len: 15; j_gene: TRBJ2-1; d_gene: .; v_gene: TRBV11-3; abundance: many
CDR3aa: CASREGEQYF; CDR3nt: TGTGCCAGCAGGGAGGGTGAGCAGTATTTT; len: 10; j_gene: TRBJ2-3; d_gene: .; v_gene: TRBV12-3/TRBV12-4; abundance: .
CDR3aa: CSAEGEMKTEAFF; CDR3nt: TGCAGTGCCGAGGGGGAAATGAAAACTGAAGCTTTCTTT; len: 13; j_gene: TRBJ1-1; d_gene: .; v_gene: TRBV20-1; abundance: .
CDR3aa: CASSLTGIAYEQYF; CDR3nt: TGTGCCAGCAGCCTGACAGGGATCGCCTACGAGCAGTACTTC; len: 14; j_gene: TRBJ2-7; d_gene: TRBD1; v_gene: TRBV12-3/TRBV12-4; abundance: many
CDR3aa: CASEGEGGEKLFF; CDR3nt: TGTGCCAGCGAGGGGGAGGGCGGCGAAAAACTGTTTTTT; len: 13; j_gene: TRBJ1-4; d_gene: .; v_gene: TRBV6-6; abundance: .
CDR3aa: CASSGATYPGQPSNSPLHF; CDR3nt: TGTGCCAGCAGTGGGGCTACATATCCCGGGCAGCCCTCTAATTCACCCCTCCACTTT; len: 19; j_gene: TRBJ1-6; d_gene: .; v_gene: TRBV2; abundance: .
CDR3aa: CASSPVPATEAFF; CDR3nt: TGTGCCAGCTCACCAGTACCGGCCACTGAAGCTTTCTTT; len: 13; j_gene: TRBJ1-1; d_gene: .; v_gene: TRBV18; abundance: many
CDR3aa: CASSLLDPGLGEAFF; CDR3nt: TGTGCCAGCAGCCTCCTCGACCCTGGACTGGGTGAAGCTTTCTTT; len: 15; j_gene: TRBJ1-1; d_gene: .; v_gene: TRBV7-8; abundance: many
CDR3aa: CASSQSRTSGYNEQFF; CDR3nt: TGTGCCAGCAGCCAATCTAGGACTAGCGGTTACAATGAGCAGTTCTTC; len: 16; j_gene: TRBJ2-1; d_gene: TRBD2; v_gene: TRBV16; abundance: .
CDR3aa: CASSPPTTDTQYF; CDR3nt: TGTGCCAGCAGTCCCCCCACCACAGATACGCAGTATTTT; len: 13; j_gene: TRBJ2-3; d_gene: .; v_gene: TRBV28; abundance: many
CDR3aa: CARPPGQKYSNQPQHF; CDR3nt: TGTGCCAGACCGCCGGGACAGAAATATAGCAATCAGCCCCAGCATTTT; len: 16; j_gene: TRBJ1-5; d_gene: TRBD1; v_gene: TRBV19; abundance: .
CDR3aa: CASSQDMGWTVAEQFF; CDR3nt: TGTGCCAGCAGCCAAGATATGGGTTGGACCGTCGCCGAGCAGTTCTTC; len: 16; j_gene: TRBJ2-1; d_gene: .; v_gene: TRBV4-2; abundance: many
CDR3aa: CAISERAASLGETQYF; CDR3nt: TGTGCCATCAGTGAACGGGCGGCTAGTCTGGGGGAGACCCAGTACTTC; len: 16; j_gene: TRBJ2-5; d_gene: .; v_gene: TRBV10-3; abundance: medium-sized
CDR3aa: CASRSGINYGYTF; CDR3nt: TGTGCCAGCAGGTCCGGGATTAACTATGGCTACACCTTC; len: 13; j_gene: TRBJ1-2; d_gene: .; v_gene: TRBV12-3/TRBV12-4; abundance: .
CDR3aa: CASREQSYNEKLSF; CDR3nt: TGTGCCAGCAGGGAACAGAGTTATAACGAAAAACTGTCTTTT; len: 14; j_gene: TRBJ1-4; d_gene: .; v_gene: TRBV6-1; abundance: .
CDR3aa: CSASSGVLGPQHF; CDR3nt: TGCAGTGCTAGTTCGGGGGTTCTTGGGCCCCAGCATTTT; len: 13; j_gene: TRBJ1-5; d_gene: .; v_gene: TRBV20-1; abundance: many
CDR3aa: CASSPRTGVGTEAFF; CDR3nt: TGTGCCAGTAGTCCCCGGACAGGGGTAGGAACTGAAGCTTTCTTT; len: 15; j_gene: TRBJ1-1; d_gene: TRBD1; v_gene: TRBV19; abundance: many
CDR3aa: CSARDFGTGDNQPQHF; CDR3nt: TGCAGTGCTAGAGACTTCGGGACAGGGGACAATCAGCCCCAGCATTTT; len: 16; j_gene: TRBJ1-5; d_gene: TRBD1; v_gene: TRBV20-1; abundance: .
CDR3aa: CASSKVGLKETQYF; CDR3nt: TGTGCCAGCAGCAAGGTGGGACTGAAAGAGACCCAGTACTTC; len: 14; j_gene: TRBJ2-5; d_gene: .; v_gene: TRBV7-9; abundance: .